This TCR beta chain emerged from a study of blood T cell repertoires in COVID-19. Some clones are missing from TCRdb's copy, which holds only in-frame ones; the method was immunoSEQ multiplex PCR. This table has under 200,000 clones, approximately 85% appearing once. Germline CDR1 and CDR2: MNHEY and SMNVEV (reference sequence). V was clipped by 6 bases and J by 1 base, with 16 bases between them. This CDR3 contains 15 residues. Material for sequencing was peripheral blood. V and J are TRBV27 and TRBJ2-7, with D possibly matching TRBD1 (6 bases). This clonotype was sampled from a woman of 80 years or more with acute or convalescent COVID-19. CDR3 sequence reads: CASRPDRDISYEQYF. In nucleotides, the CDR3 is TGTGCCAGCAGACCCGATAGGGACATATCCTACGAGCAGTACTTC.